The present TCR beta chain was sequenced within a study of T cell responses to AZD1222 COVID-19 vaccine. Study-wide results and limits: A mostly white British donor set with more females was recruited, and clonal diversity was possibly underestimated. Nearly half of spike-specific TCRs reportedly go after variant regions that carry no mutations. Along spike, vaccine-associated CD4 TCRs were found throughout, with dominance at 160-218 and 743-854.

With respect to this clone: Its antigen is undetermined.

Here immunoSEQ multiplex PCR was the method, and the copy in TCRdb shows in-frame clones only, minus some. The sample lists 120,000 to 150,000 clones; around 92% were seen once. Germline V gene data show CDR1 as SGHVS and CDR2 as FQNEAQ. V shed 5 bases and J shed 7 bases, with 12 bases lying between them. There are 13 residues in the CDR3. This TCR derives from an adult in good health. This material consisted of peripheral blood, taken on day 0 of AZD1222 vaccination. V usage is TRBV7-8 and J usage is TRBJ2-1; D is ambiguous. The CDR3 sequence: CASSLVLGNEQFF. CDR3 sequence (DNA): TGTGCCAGCAGCCTAGTTCTAGGGAATGAGCAGTTCTTC.